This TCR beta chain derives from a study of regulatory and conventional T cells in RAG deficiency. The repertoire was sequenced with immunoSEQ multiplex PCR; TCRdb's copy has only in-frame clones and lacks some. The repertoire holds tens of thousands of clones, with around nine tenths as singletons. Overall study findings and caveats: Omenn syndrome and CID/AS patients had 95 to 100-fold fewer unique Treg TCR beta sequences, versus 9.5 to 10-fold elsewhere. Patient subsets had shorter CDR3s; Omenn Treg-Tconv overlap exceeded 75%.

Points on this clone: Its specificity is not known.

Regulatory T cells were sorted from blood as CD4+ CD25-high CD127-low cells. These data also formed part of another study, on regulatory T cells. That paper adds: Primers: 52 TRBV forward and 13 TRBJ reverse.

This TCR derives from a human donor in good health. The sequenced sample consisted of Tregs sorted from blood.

The CDR3 bases are TGTGCCATCAGCCCCGGAGACAGGGGGCGTACTGAAGCTTTCTTT. Translation: CAISPGDRGRTEAFF. The J gene is TRBJ1-1, the V gene TRBV10-3, with 10 nucleotides matching TRBD1. This CDR3 is built from 15 residues. V lost 6 bases, J lost 5 bases, and 9 bases stayed unmatched. Germline V gene sequence: CDR1 ENHRY, CDR2 SYGVKD.